A single sample gave rise to the 6 T cell receptor beta chains below, sequenced in a study of spatial heterogeneity in lung cancer. Indicated time point: sample taken at primary tumor resection. MiXCR, applied by TCRdb to the 5' RACE reads, yields one record per CDR3 protein. The sample lists some 16,000 distinct CDR3 sequences, about 3.6% occurring once. The specimen was normal lung tissue next to the tumor, collected at surgery. Source of these receptors: a male donor with early-stage non-small cell lung cancer.

This clonotype showed up many times. This beta chain is an unintended read in a library built for alpha chains; its size means little. The V gene is TRBV5-4, the J gene TRBJ2-1; 8 bases match TRBD2. Germline V gives CDR1 SGHNT, CDR2 YYREEE (reference sequence). The CDR3 covers 15 residues. V dropped 4 bases and J dropped 1; count of bases not matched to a gene: 4. This CDR3 is CASSTTSDSYNEQFF. In DNA, the CDR3 is TGTGCCAGCAGCACGACTAGCGATTCCTACAATGAGCAGTTCTTC.

Many counts were recorded for this clonotype. With the library built for alpha chains, this beta chain is off target and its frequency is not meaningful. This chain links TRBV6-2 or TRBV6-3 with TRBJ2-1, with TRBD1 matching 7 bases. The CDR3 has 15 residues. After removal of 4 bases from V and 9 bases from J, the junction contained 12 bases not matched to a gene. CDR1 and CDR2 (germline): MNHEY, SVGEGT. The CDR3 nucleotides are TGTGCCAGCAGTTCAAACCGCCTAGCAGGGGGTGAGCAGTTCTTC. It translates to CASSSNRLAGGEQFF.

This clonotype was observed at least ten times. The library was built for alpha chains, so this beta chain is an off-target read and its size means little. The V call is TRBV20-1, the J call TRBJ2-7; 9 bases match TRBD1. The CDR3 totals 14 residues. In germline, CDR1 is DFQATT, CDR2 SNEGSKA (reference sequence). The J segment lost 7 bases and the V segment lost 8 bases, leaving 15 bases of the junction unmatched. The CDR3 nucleotides read TGCAGTTTTACACCCGGGACAGGGAGTGTAGAGCAGTACTTC. Translation gives CSFTPGTGSVEQYF.

This clonotype was detected many times. A library prepared for alpha chains yielded this beta chain as an off-target read; its size is of little meaning. V and J are TRBV7-3 and TRBJ2-3; 8 nucleotides align to TRBD2. J was trimmed by 1 base and V by 3 bases; bases with no gene match: 0. CDR1 is SGHTA and CDR2 is FQGTGA in the germline V gene. This CDR3 spans 14 amino acids. CDR3 sequence: CASSLTSGTDTQYF. DNA for the CDR3: TGTGCCAGCAGCTTGACTAGCGGCACAGATACGCAGTATTTT.

This clonotype was seen ten or more times. Being off target in a library aimed at alpha chains, this beta chain has a size of little meaning. The rearrangement links TRBV5-6 to TRBJ2-2, with D possibly TRBD1 on 6 matching bases. The V and J ends lost 1 base and 5 bases respectively, with 12 bases between them. Looked up from germline, CDR1 is SGHDT and CDR2 is YYEEEE. The CDR3 covers 15 residues. The CDR3 coding sequence is TGTGCCAGCAGCTTGAGGACAGTCCAAACCGGGGAGCTGTTTTTT. It specifies CASSLRTVQTGELFF. The entire variable domain, with the rest obtained from reference TRBV5-6 and TRBJ2-2, is as follows: DAGVTQSPTHLIKTRGQQVTLRCSPKSGHDTVSWYQQALGQGPQFIFQYYEEEERQRGNFPDRFSGHQFPNYSSELNVNALLLGDSALYLCASSLRTVQTGELFFGEGSRLTVL.

This clonotype is categorized as medium-sized. The size of this beta chain means little, since it is a stray read in a library made for alpha chains. The chain carries TRBV6-2 or TRBV6-3 and TRBJ2-1; TRBD2 is a possible D gene (5 bases). Germline assignment: CDR1 MNHEY and CDR2 SVGEGT. Trimming took 10 bases from V and 8 from J, leaving 15 bases between them. The CDR3 is 12 residues long. The CDR3 sequence: CAIGYGGHEQFF. The CDR3 nucleotides read TGTGCCATTGGCTATGGAGGACATGAGCAGTTCTTC.